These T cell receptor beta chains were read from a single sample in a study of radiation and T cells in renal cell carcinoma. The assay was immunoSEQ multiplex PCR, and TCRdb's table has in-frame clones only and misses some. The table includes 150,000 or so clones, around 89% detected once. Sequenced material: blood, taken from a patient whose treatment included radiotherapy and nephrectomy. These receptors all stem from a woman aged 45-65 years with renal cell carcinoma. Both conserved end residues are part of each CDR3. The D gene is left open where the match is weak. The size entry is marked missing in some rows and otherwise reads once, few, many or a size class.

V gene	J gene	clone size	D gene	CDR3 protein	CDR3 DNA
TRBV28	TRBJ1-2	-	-	CASSPGRAYGYTF	TGTGCCAGCAGTCCAGGGAGGGCCTATGGCTACACCTTC
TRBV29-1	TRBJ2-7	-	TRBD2	CSVEIMGGEQYF	TGCAGCGTTGAAATAATGGGGGGGGAGCAGTACTTC
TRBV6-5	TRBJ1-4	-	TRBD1	CASSSTGGREKLFF	TGTGCCAGCAGTTCGACAGGGGGCAGGGAAAAACTGTTTTTT
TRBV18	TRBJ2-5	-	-	CASSPPVAETQYF	TGTGCCAGCTCACCACCGGTCGCGGAGACCCAGTACTTC
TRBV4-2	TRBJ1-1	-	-	CASSPHRQNTEAFF	TGTGCCAGCAGCCCCCACCGGCAGAACACTGAAGCTTTCTTT
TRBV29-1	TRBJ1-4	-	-	CSVEGTAPPNEKLFF	TGCAGCGTTGAAGGGACTGCTCCTCCTAATGAAAAACTGTTTTTT
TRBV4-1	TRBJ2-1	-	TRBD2	CASSQGSGVYNEQFF	TGCGCCAGCAGCCAAGGTAGCGGGGTTTACAATGAGCAGTTCTTC
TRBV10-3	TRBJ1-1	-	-	CAISDLGTSGVGTEAFF	TGTGCCATCAGTGACCTGGGGACCTCAGGGGTCGGGACTGAAGCTTTCTTT
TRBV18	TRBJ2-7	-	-	CASSPGGGASYEQYF	TGTGCCAGCTCACCGGGAGGGGGGGCCTCCTACGAGCAGTACTTC
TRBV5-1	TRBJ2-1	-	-	CASSWDPGRNEQFF	TGCGCCAGCAGCTGGGATCCCGGGCGAAATGAGCAGTTCTTC
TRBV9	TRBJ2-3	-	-	CASSAYPGLTDTQYF	TGTGCCAGCAGCGCTTATCCGGGACTCACAGATACGCAGTATTTT
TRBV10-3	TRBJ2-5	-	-	CAISDRLGAQETQYF	TGTGCCATCAGTGACCGTTTGGGGGCCCAAGAGACCCAGTACTTC
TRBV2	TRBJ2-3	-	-	CASSERTSSTDTQYF	TGTGCCAGCAGTGAAAGGACTTCAAGCACAGATACGCAGTATTTT
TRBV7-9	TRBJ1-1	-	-	CASRLTTPLTEAFF	TGTGCCAGCAGGCTGACTACTCCTCTAACCGAAGCTTTCTTT
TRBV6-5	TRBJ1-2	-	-	CASSYDSKNYGYTF	TGTGCCAGCAGTTACGATTCGAAAAACTATGGCTACACCTTC
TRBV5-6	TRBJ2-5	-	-	CASSFWGGGETQYF	TGTGCCAGCAGCTTCTGGGGAGGAGGAGAGACCCAGTACTTC
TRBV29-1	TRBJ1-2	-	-	CSVESTDPGYTF	TGCAGCGTTGAGTCGACAGATCCTGGCTACACCTTC
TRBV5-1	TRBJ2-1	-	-	CASSSRKDSSYNEQFF	TGCGCCAGCAGCTCCCGCAAGGACAGCTCCTACAATGAGCAGTTCTTC
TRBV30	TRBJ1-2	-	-	CAWSLGANYGYTF	TGTGCCTGGAGTCTGGGGGCCAACTATGGCTACACCTTC
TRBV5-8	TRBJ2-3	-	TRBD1	CASSFRQGWADTQYF	TGTGCCAGCAGCTTCCGACAGGGTTGGGCAGATACGCAGTATTTT
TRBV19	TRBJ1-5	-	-	CASSNGPSKGQPQHF	TGTGCCAGTAGTAATGGGCCGTCCAAAGGTCAGCCCCAGCATTTT
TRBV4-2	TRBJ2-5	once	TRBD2	CASSQTSGAQETQYF	TGTGCCAGCAGCCAAACCAGCGGGGCACAAGAGACCCAGTACTTC
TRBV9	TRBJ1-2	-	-	CASSVDAGLRGGYTF	TGTGCCAGCAGCGTAGATGCAGGCCTCCGGGGAGGCTACACCTTC
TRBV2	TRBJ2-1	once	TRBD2	CASSPLAGDYNEQFF	TGTGCCAGCAGCCCACTAGCGGGGGACTACAATGAGCAGTTCTTC
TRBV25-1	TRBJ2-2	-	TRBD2	CASSGIAGGPNTGELFF	TGTGCCAGCAGTGGAATAGCGGGGGGGCCCAACACCGGGGAGCTGTTTTTT
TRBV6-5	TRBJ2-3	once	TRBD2	CASSNSGASTDTQYF	TGTGCCAGCAGTAATAGCGGGGCTAGCACAGATACGCAGTATTTT
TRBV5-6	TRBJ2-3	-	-	CASSLARIYTDTQYF	TGTGCCAGCAGCTTGGCGAGGATCTACACAGATACGCAGTATTTT
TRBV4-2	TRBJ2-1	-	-	CASSHPRGPFYNEQFF	TGTGCCAGCAGCCATCCCCGGGGACCTTTCTACAATGAGCAGTTCTTC
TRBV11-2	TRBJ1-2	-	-	CASSLGGWDGYTF	TGTGCCAGCAGCTTAGGGGGGTGGGATGGCTACACCTTC
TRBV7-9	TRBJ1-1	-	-	CASSLTLAGNTEAFF	TGTGCCAGCAGCTTAACTCTGGCGGGGAACACTGAAGCTTTCTTT
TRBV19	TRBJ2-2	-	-	CASSMPPQTGYTGELFF	TGTGCCAGTAGTATGCCCCCCCAAACAGGGTACACCGGGGAGCTGTTTTTT
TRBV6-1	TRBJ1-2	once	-	CASSEEGRYGYTF	TGTGCCAGCAGTGAGGAGGGGAGATATGGCTACACCTTC
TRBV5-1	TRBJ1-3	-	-	CASSLGRLSGNTIYF	TGCGCCAGCAGCTTGGGCAGGCTCTCTGGAAACACCATATATTTT
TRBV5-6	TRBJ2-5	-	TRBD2	CASSWTSGGAYQETQYF	TGTGCCAGCAGCTGGACTAGCGGGGGGGCCTATCAAGAGACCCAGTACTTC
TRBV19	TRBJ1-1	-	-	CASSIIAGNTEAFF	TGTGCCAGTAGTATAATTGCGGGGAACACTGAAGCTTTCTTT
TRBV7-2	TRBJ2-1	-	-	CASSLVGTGAYNEQFF	TGTGCCAGCAGCTTAGTGGGGACTGGGGCCTACAATGAGCAGTTCTTC
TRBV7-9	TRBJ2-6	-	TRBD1	CASTPGQSSGANVLTF	TGTGCCAGCACCCCGGGACAGAGCTCTGGGGCCAACGTCCTGACTTTC
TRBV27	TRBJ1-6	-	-	CASSQHRALSSYNSPLHF	TGTGCCAGCAGTCAACACAGGGCGCTGAGCTCCTATAATTCACCCCTCCACTTT
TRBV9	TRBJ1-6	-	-	CASSVGVGRDDSPLHF	TGTGCCAGCAGCGTAGGAGTCGGCAGGGATGATTCACCCCTCCACTTT
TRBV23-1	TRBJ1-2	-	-	CASSWIIPSAARDGYTF	TGCGCCAGCAGTTGGATAATTCCGAGTGCAGCCCGAGATGGCTACACCTTC
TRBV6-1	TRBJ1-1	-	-	CASSDFEAFF	TGTGCCAGCAGTGACTTTGAAGCTTTCTTT
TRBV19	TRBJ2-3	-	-	CASSISKWDTQYF	TGTGCCAGTAGTATCTCAAAATGGGATACGCAGTATTTT
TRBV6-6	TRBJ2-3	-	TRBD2	CASTPSGGSDTQYF	TGTGCCAGCACCCCCAGCGGGGGGTCAGATACGCAGTATTTT
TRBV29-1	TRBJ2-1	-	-	CSVDIPNEQFF	TGCAGCGTGGATATACCTAATGAGCAGTTCTTC
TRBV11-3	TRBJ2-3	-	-	CASSLTGISTDTQYF	TGTGCCAGCAGCTTAACGGGAATAAGCACAGATACGCAGTATTTT
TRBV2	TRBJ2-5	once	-	CASSEFEGETQYF	TGTGCCAGCAGTGAGTTCGAGGGAGAGACCCAGTACTTC
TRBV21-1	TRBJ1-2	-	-	CARGRDGYTF	TGTGCCAGGGGGCGGGATGGCTACACCTTC
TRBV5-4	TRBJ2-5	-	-	CASSLRGAGGPGAQYF	TGTGCCAGCAGCCTAAGAGGGGCGGGTGGCCCGGGGGCCCAGTACTTC
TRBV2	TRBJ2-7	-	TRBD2	CASSLAGTSSYEQYF	TGTGCCAGCAGTCTAGCGGGGACCAGCTCCTACGAGCAGTACTTC
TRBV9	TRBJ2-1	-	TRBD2	CASSVVAGDYNEQFF	TGTGCCAGCAGCGTAGTGGCGGGGGACTACAATGAGCAGTTCTTC
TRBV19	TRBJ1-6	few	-	CASSMSARLNSPLHF	TGTGCCAGTAGTATGTCCGCGCGGTTAAATTCACCCCTCCACTTT
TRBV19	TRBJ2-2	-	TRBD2	CASSMGGAEGAGELFF	TGTGCCAGTAGTATGGGAGGGGCCGAGGGCGCCGGGGAGCTGTTTTTT
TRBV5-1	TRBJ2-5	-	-	CASSFDQETQYF	TGCGCCAGCAGCTTCGACCAAGAGACCCAGTACTTC
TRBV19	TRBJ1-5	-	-	CASSMGGGDQPQHF	TGTGCCAGTAGTATGGGTGGGGGCGATCAGCCCCAGCATTTT
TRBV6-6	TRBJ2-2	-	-	CASSYSGENTGELFF	TGTGCCAGCAGTTACTCGGGTGAGAACACCGGGGAGCTGTTTTTT